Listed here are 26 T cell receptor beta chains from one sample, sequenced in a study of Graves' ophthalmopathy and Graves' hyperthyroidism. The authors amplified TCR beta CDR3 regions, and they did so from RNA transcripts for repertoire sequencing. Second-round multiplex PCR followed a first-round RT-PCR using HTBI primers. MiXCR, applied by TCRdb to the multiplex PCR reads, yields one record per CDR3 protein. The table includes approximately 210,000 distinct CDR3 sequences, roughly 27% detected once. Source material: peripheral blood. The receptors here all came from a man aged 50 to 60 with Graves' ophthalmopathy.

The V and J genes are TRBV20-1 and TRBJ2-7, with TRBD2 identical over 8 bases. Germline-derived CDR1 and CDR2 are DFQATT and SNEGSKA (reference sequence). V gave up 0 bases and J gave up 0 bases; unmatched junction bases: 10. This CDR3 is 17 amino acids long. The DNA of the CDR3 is TGCAGTGCTAGAGATTGGGGTAGCGGGATCAGCTCCTACGAGCAGTACTTC. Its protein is CSARDWGSGISSYEQYF.

This chain's CDR3 is CAWSVRAGQDEQYF. The CDR3 nucleotides read TGTGCCTGGAGTGTACGGGCAGGGCAGGACGAGCAGTACTTC. The rearrangement links TRBV30 to TRBJ2-7, with D perhaps TRBD1 (5 bases). The V gene's germline CDR1 is GTSNPN and CDR2 SVGIG (reference sequence). The CDR3 loop spans 14 amino acids. V lost 0 bases and J 5 bases, leaving 14 bases between the germline ends.

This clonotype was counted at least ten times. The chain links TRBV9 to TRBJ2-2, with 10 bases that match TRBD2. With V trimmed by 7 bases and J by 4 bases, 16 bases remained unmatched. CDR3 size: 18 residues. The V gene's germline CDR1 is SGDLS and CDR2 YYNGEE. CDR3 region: CASGQGAGGPLSTGELFF. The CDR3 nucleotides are TGTGCCAGCGGCCAAGGAGCGGGAGGGCCTCTGAGCACCGGGGAGCTGTTTTTT.

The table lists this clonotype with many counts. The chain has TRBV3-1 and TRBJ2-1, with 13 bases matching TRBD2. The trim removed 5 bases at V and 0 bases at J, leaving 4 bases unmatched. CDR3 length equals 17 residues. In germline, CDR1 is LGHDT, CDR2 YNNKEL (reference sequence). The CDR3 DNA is TGTGCCAGCAGCAAGGGACTAGCGGGGAGCTCCTACAATGAGCAGTTCTTC. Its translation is CASSKGLAGSSYNEQFF.

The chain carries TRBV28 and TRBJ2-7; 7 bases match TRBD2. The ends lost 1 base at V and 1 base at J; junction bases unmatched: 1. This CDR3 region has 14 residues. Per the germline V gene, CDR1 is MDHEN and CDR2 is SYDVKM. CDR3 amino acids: CASSLLGLSYEQYF. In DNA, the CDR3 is TGTGCCAGCAGTTTATTGGGACTATCCTACGAGCAGTACTTC.

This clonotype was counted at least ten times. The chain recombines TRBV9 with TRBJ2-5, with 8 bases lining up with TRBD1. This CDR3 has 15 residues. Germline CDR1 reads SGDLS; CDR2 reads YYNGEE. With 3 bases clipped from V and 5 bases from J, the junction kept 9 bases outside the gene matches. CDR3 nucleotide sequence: TGTGCCAGCAGCGAAGGACAGGGTATTTGGGAGACCCAGTACTTC. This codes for CASSEGQGIWETQYF.

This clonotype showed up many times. The CDR3 bases are TGCAGTGCCACCCTACGGGGGGAGCAGTACTTC. It translates to CSATLRGEQYF. V gene TRBV20-1 combines with J gene TRBJ2-7; the D gene is possibly TRBD2 (6 bases). V was shortened by 6 bases and J by 7 bases, with 13 bases between the two germline ends. This CDR3 has 11 residues. In germline, CDR1 is DFQATT, CDR2 SNEGSKA (reference sequence).

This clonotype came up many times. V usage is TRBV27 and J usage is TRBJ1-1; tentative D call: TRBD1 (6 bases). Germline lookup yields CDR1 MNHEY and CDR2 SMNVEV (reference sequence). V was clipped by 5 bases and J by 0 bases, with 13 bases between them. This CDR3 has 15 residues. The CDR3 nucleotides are TGTGCCAGCAGTCTGGGGGGCTTGATGAACACTGAAGCTTTCTTT. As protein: CASSLGGLMNTEAFF.

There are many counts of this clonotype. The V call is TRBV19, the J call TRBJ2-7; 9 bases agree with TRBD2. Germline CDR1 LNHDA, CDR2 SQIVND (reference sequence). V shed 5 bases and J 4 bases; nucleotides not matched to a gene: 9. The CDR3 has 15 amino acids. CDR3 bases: TGTGCCAGTAGTCCCCGGACTAGCGTCTTATACGAGCAGTACTTC. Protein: CASSPRTSVLYEQYF.

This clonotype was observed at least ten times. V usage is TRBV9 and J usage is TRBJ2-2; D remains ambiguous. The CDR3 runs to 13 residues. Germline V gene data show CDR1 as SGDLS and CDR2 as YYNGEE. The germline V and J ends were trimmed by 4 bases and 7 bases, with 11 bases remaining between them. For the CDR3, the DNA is TGTGCCAGCAGCCCAACTCAGGTCGGGGAGCTGTTTTTT. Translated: CASSPTQVGELFF.

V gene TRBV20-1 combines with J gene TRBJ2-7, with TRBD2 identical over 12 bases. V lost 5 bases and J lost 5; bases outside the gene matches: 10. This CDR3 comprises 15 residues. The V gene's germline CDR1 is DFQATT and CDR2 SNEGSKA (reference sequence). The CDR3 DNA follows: TGCAGTGCTTTTGATCTAGCGGGAGGGCCGAACGAGCAGTACTTC. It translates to CSAFDLAGGPNEQYF.

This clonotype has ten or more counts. CDR3 sequence: CASSFLGGQPQHF. CDR3 DNA sequence: TGTGCCAGCAGTTTCCTGGGGGGTCAGCCCCAGCATTTT. The rearrangement joins TRBV6-2 or TRBV6-3 to TRBJ1-5; possible D gene TRBD1, 5 bases. V lost 4 bases, J lost 6 bases, and 10 bases lay in between. CDR1 and CDR2 from the germline V gene are MNHEY and SVGEGT. The CDR3 is 13 residues long.

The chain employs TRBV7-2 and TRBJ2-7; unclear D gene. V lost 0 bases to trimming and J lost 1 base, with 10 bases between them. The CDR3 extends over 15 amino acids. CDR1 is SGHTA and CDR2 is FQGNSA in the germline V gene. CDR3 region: CASSLANGGSYEQYF. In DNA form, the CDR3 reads TGTGCCAGCAGCTTAGCAAACGGTGGGTCCTACGAGCAGTACTTC.

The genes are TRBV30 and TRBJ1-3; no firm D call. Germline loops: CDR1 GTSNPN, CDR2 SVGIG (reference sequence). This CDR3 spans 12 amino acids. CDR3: CAEGLGGNTIYF. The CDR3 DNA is TGTGCGGAAGGGCTCGGGGGAAACACCATATATTTT.

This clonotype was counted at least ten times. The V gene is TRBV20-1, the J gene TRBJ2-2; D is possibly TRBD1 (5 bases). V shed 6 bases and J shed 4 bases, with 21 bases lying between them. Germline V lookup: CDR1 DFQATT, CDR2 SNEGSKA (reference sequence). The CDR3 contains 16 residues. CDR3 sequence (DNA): TGCAGTGCCGGGCAGGGTGCCGATGTCGGCACCGGGGAGCTGTTTTTT. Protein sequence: CSAGQGADVGTGELFF.

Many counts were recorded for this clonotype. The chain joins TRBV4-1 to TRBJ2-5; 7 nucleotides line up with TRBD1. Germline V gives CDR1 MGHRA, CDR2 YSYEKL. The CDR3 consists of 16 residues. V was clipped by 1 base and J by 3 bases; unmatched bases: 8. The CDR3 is CASSQADRDEEETQYF. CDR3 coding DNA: TGCGCCAGCAGCCAAGCAGACAGGGACGAGGAAGAGACCCAGTACTTC.

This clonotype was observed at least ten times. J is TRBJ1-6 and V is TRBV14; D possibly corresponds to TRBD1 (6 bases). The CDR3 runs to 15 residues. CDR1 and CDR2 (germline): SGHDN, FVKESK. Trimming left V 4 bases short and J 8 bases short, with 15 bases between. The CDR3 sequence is CASSLGGPRYSPLHF. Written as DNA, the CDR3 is TGTGCCAGCAGCCTCGGGGGCCCCCGTTATTCACCCCTCCACTTT. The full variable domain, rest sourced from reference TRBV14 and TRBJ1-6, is EAGVTQFPSHSVIEKGQTVTLRCDPISGHDNLYWYRRVMGKEIKFLLHFVKESKQDESGMPNNRFLAERTGGTYSTLKVQPAELEDSGVYFCASSLGGPRYSPLHFGNGTRLTVT.

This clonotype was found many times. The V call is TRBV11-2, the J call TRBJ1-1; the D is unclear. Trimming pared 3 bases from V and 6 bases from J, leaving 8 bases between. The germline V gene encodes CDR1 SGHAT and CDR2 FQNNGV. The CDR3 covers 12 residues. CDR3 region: CASSFVGAEAFF. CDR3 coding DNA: TGTGCCAGCAGCTTCGTTGGCGCTGAAGCTTTCTTT.

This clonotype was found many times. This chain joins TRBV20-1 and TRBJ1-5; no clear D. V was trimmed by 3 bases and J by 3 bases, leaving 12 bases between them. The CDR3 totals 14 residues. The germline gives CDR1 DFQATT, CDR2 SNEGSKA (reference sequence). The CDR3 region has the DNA TGCAGTGCTAGTTTAGGCGGATACAATCAGCCCCAGCATTTT. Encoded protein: CSASLGGYNQPQHF.

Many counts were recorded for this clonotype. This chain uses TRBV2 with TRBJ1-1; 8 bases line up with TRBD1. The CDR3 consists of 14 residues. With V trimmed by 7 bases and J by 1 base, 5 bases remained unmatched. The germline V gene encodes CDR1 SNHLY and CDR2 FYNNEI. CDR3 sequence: CASNIQGGNTEAFF. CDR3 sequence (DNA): TGTGCCAGCAACATACAGGGGGGGAACACTGAAGCTTTCTTT.

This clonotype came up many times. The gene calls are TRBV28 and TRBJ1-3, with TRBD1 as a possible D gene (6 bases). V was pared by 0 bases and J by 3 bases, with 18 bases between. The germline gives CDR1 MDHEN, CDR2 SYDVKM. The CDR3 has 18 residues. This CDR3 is CASSLWGRFRGLGNTIYF. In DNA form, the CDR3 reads TGTGCCAGCAGTTTATGGGGGCGGTTCCGGGGGCTTGGAAACACCATATATTTT.

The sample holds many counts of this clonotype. CDR3 sequence reads: CASGGVLNTEAFF. CDR3 nucleotides: TGTGCCAGCGGAGGGGTACTGAACACTGAAGCTTTCTTT. The chain recombines TRBV28 with TRBJ1-1, with D perhaps matching TRBD1 (5 bases). Deletions cut 8 bases from V and 0 bases from J, with 10 bases between. The CDR3 length is 13 residues. Germline CDR1 MDHEN, CDR2 SYDVKM.

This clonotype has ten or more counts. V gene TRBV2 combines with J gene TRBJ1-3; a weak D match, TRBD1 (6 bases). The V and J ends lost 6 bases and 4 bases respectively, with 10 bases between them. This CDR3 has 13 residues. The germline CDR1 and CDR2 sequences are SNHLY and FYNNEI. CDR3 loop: CASREDSGNTIYF. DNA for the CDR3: TGTGCCAGCAGGGAGGACAGCGGAAACACCATATATTTT.

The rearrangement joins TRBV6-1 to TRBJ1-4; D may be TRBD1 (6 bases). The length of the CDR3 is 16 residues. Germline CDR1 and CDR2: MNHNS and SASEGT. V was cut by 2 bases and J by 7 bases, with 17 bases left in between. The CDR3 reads CASSETGGGGSEKLFF. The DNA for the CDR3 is TGTGCCAGCAGTGAAACGGGAGGGGGAGGGAGTGAAAAACTGTTTTTT.

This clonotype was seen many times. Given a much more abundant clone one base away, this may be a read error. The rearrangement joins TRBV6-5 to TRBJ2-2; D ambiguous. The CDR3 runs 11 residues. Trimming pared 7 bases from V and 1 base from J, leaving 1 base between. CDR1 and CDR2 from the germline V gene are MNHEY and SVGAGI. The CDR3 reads CASKNTGELFF. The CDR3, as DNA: TGTGCCAGCAAGAACACCGGGGAGCTGTTTTTT.

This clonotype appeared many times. This chain's CDR3 is CASSPLGDGETQYF. In DNA, the CDR3 is TGTGCCAGCAGCCCTCTGGGGGATGGTGAGACCCAGTACTTC. This sequence joins TRBV11-2 and TRBJ2-5; D tentatively fits TRBD1 or TRBD2 (5 bases each). This CDR3 is 14 amino acids long. Germline assignment: CDR1 SGHAT and CDR2 FQNNGV. V was pared by 5 bases and J by 5 bases, with 15 bases between.